Sequencing of this T cell receptor beta chain was carried out in a study of blood T cells in healthy people across ages. The authors drew 8.5 to 10 milliliters of peripheral blood from each donor. A J-beta primer mix and a sample-barcoded 5' primer were used in a second PCR of roughly 6 to 12 cycles. TCRdb redid the calling of the 5' RACE reads with MiXCR, one entry per CDR3 protein. The table has under 800,000 distinct CDR3 sequences, around a fifth seen once. This CDR3 is 13 amino acids long. V was clipped by 4 bases and J by 6 bases, with 11 bases between them. Germline V lookup: CDR1 MNHEY, CDR2 SVGEGT.

The chain uses TRBV6-2 or TRBV6-3 and TRBJ2-3; D is unclear. Sample: blood. The clonotype comes from a man between 65 and 85 years old in good health. The CDR3 sequence: CASSSKAGDTQYF. DNA of the CDR3: TGTGCCAGCAGTTCTAAGGCCGGGGATACGCAGTATTTT.